The clone carrying this T cell receptor beta chain was picked up a small number of times. The target antigen is unknown. Attached unique molecular identifiers marked individual cDNA molecules. TCRdb re-analysed the 5' RACE reads in MiXCR, keeping a single row per CDR3 protein. The table shows 100,000 to 150,000 distinct CDR3 sequences, with 15% occurring only once. This record comes from a study of early T cells in non-severe SARS-CoV-2 infection. The overall study: Unpaired chains resulted from sequencing bulk RNA of unsorted whole blood.

General observations from the study: The matching step, a VDJdb search, favored anti-spike CD8 responses and missed private and CD4 specificities.

The origin of this receptor is an adult who was a healthcare worker with PCR-confirmed SARS-CoV-2 infection or an uninfected control (not recorded which). The sample consisted of whole blood.

CDR3 residues: CASSESGRETSPLHF. The CDR3 nucleotides are TGTGCCAGCAGTGAAAGCGGCAGGGAGACTTCACCCCTCCACTTT. The rearrangement links TRBV6-1 to TRBJ1-6; D is possibly TRBD1 (5 bases). Looked up from germline, CDR1 is MNHNS and CDR2 is SASEGT. CDR3 length: 15 residues. V dropped 2 bases and J dropped 9 bases, with 14 bases sitting between them.